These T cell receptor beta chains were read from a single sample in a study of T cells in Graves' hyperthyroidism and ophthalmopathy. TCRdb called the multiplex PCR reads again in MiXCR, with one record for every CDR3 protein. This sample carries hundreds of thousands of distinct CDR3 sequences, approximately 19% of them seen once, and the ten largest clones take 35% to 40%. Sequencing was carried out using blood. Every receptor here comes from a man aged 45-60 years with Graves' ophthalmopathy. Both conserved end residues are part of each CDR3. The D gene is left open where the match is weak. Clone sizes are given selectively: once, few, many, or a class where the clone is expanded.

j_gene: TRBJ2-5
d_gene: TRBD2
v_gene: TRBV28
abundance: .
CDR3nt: TGTGCCAGCAGTTTACTAGCGGCTGTTTCTCAGTACTTC
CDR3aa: CASSLLAAVSQYF

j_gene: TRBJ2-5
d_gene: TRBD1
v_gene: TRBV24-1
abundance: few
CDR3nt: TGTGCCACCAGTGATCCCGGGACAGGGGGCCGGGAGACCCAGTACTTC
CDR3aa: CATSDPGTGGRETQYF

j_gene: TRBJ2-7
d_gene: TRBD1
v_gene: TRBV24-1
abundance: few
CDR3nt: TGTGCCACCAGTGGGACCGGGACAGGGGCCGAGCAGTACTTC
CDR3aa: CATSGTGTGAEQYF

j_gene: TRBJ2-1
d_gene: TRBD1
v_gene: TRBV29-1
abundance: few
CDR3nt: TGCAGCGTTGACCCGACAGGGATGAATGAGCAGTTCTTC
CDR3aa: CSVDPTGMNEQFF

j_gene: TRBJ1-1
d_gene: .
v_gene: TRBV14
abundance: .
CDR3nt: TGTGCCAGCAGCCAACGGCTTCCGGGGCCCGGAGGCGCTGAAGCTTTCTTT
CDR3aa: CASSQRLPGPGGAEAFF

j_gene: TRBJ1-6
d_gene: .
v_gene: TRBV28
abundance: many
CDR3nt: TGTGCCAGCAGCTCCCTACAGGGCAGCTCCTATAATTCACCCCTCCACTTT
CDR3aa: CASSSLQGSSYNSPLHF

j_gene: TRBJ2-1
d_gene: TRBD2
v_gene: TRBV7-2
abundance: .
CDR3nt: TGTGCCAGCAGCTTACTAGCGGGGACCTACAATGAGCAGTTCTTC
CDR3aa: CASSLLAGTYNEQFF

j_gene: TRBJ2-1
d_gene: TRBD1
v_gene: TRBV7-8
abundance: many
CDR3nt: TGTGCCAGCAGCCCGTACAGGGGGCTCGGCAATGAGCAGTTCTTC
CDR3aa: CASSPYRGLGNEQFF

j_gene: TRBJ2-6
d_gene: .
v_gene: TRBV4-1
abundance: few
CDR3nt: TGCGCCAGCAGCCAAGACTGGGATGCTGGGGCCAACGTCCTGACTTTC
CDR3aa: CASSQDWDAGANVLTF

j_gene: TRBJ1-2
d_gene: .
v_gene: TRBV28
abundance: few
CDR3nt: TGTGCCAGCGGGTCAACCGACCGTAACTATGGCTACACCTTC
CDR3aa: CASGSTDRNYGYTF

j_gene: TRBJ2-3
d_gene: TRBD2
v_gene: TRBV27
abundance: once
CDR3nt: TGTGCCAGCAGCCCAACTAGCGGGTTTCGTCCTAGCACAGATACGCAGTATTTT
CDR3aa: CASSPTSGFRPSTDTQYF

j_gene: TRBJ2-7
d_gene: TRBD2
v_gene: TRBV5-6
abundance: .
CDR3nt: TGTGCCAGCAGCCGGTGGGCTAGCGGCTCCTACGAGCAGTACTTC
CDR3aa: CASSRWASGSYEQYF

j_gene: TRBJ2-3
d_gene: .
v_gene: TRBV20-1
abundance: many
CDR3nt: TGCAGTGCTCGGGACTCACCAGCGGCAGATACGCAGTATTTT
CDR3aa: CSARDSPAADTQYF

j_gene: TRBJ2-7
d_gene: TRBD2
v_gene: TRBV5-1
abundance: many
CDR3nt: TGCGCCAGCAGCTTGGTTGGGACTAGCGGGTCTCCCTACGAGCAGTACTTC
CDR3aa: CASSLVGTSGSPYEQYF

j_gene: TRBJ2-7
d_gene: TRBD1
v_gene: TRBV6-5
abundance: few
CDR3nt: TGTGCCAGCAGTTACGGGACAGGGACCTACGAGCAGTACTTC
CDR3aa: CASSYGTGTYEQYF

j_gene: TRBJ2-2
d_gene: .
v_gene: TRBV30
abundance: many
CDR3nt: TGTGCCTGGAGTGTTATGGTCCGCACCGGGGAGCTGTTTTTT
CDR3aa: CAWSVMVRTGELFF

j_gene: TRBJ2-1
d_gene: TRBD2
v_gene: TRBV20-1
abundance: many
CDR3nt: TGCAGTGCTAGAGTCGGGAGGGCGTGGTACAATGAGCAGTTCTTC
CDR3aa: CSARVGRAWYNEQFF

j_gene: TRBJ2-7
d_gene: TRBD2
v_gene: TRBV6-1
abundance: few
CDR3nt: TGTGCCAGCAGCCCCACTAGCGGGAGAGTCTACGAGCAGTACTTC
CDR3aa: CASSPTSGRVYEQYF

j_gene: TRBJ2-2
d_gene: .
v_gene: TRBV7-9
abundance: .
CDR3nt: TGTGCCAGCAGCTCCAGGGTAACCGGGGAGCTGTTTTTT
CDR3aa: CASSSRVTGELFF

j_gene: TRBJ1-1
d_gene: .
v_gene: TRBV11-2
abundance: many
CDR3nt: TGTGCCAGCAGGTCTCCTCCTGAAACTTTCTTT
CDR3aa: CASRSPPETFF

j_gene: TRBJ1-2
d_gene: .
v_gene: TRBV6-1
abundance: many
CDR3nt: TGTGCCAGCAGAGTTTCAGGGGTCTATGGCTACACCTTC
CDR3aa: CASRVSGVYGYTF

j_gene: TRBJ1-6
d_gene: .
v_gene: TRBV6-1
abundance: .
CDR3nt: TGTGCCAGCAGGGGCGAAGACAGAAGTAATTCACCCCTCCACTTT
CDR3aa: CASRGEDRSNSPLHF